This T cell receptor beta chain appears in the sequencing data of a study of T cell changes during pregnancy in multiple sclerosis. CDR3 length equals 10 residues. V was cut by 5 bases and J by 10 bases, with 11 bases left in between. Germline CDR1 SQVTM, CDR2 ANQGSEA. Produced via immunoSEQ multiplex PCR; TCRdb's table is partial and in-frame only. The sample holds some 47,000 clones; around nine tenths are singletons and the top ten take about 1.8%. Here the sequenced sample was peripheral blood, taken in the first trimester of pregnancy. The source of this sequence is a female donor with multiple sclerosis, enrolled in a pregnancy study. The chain uses TRBV29-1 and TRBJ1-1; no firm D call. Written as DNA, the CDR3 is TGCAGCGTTAAGGCAGGTAGAGCTTTCTTT. Translation gives CSVKAGRAFF.